This section outlines one T cell receptor (beta chain) sequence together with its context. Random hexamers primed reverse transcription of roughly 0.5 to 1 ug RNA. TCRdb fed the immunoSEQ multiplex PCR reads into MiXCR, producing one record per CDR3 protein. This sample has 110,000 or so distinct CDR3 sequences, with 80% to 95% found just once. The germline V gene encodes CDR1 SGDLS and CDR2 YYNGEE. The V end lost 3 bases, the J end lost 6 bases, and 18 bases lay between the germline ends. This CDR3 comprises 15 residues. The data originate from a study of CD8 T cells in Susac syndrome. The receptor comes from a human donor in good health. The sample was CD4+ T cells from PBMCs. The rearrangement links TRBV9 to TRBJ1-2; weak D call: TRBD1 (6 bases). The CDR3 protein is CASSGQSSDSHGYTF. As DNA, the CDR3 is TGTGCCAGCAGCGGACAATCCTCGGACAGCCATGGCTACACCTTC.